This T cell receptor beta chain was retrieved from a study of Ad26.COV2.S vaccination and SARS-CoV-2 variants. V was trimmed by 1 base and J by 0 bases, leaving 7 bases between them. This CDR3 has 15 amino acids. Germline V gene data show CDR1 as SEHNR and CDR2 as FQNEAQ (reference sequence). Repertoires were generated with immunoSEQ multiplex PCR, while TCRdb's copy carries only in-frame clones and drops some. The data contain around 7,000 clones, roughly 89% of them singletons. This TCR came from a human donor who had recovered from COVID-19. V and J are TRBV7-9 and TRBJ1-3; D is ambiguous. The specimen comprised peripheral blood, sampled after recovery from COVID-19. The CDR3 loop is CASSLDRRSGNTIYF. CDR3 sequence (DNA): TGTGCCAGCAGCTTAGATCGGCGCTCTGGAAACACCATATATTTT.